Sequencing of this T cell receptor (beta chain) was carried out in a study of cytomegalovirus exposure and HLA in healthy donors. Overall study findings and caveats: Most of the TCR beta V segments (in an earlier analysis) were productive either about 87% or about 30% of the time. The only immune exposure information that was available was CMV serostatus. Sequences of the TCR beta chain were said to predict the HLA-A and HLA-B alleles of most subjects accurately. Presence/absence analyses treated sequencing depth as roughly uniform across donors.

As concerns this clone: Its target is not known.

Researchers ran the PCR with 60 Vbeta and 13 Jbeta primers. Assay: immunoSEQ multiplex PCR; the TCRdb copy retains only in-frame clones and omits some. Of 150,000 or so clones in the sample, roughly 71% were seen once. Germline CDR1 reads MNHEY; CDR2 reads SMNVEV (reference sequence). Trimming left V 4 bases short and J 4 bases short, with 8 bases between. The CDR3 totals 13 residues. The specimen sequenced was PBMCs. The rearrangement links TRBV27 to TRBJ2-1; D ambiguous. The clonotype was recovered from a man aged 25 to 45 in good health and CMV-seronegative. The CDR3 here is CASSSTHYNEQFF. Written as DNA, the CDR3 is TGTGCCAGCAGTTCCACACATTACAATGAGCAGTTCTTC.